This TCR beta chain was obtained from a study of identical twins. The table lists this clonotype with a few counts. MiXCR, run by TCRdb on the 5' RACE reads, gives a single entry per CDR3 protein. The sample carries about 570,000 distinct CDR3 sequences, around a tenth recorded once. Germline V gives CDR1 SGHRS, CDR2 YFSETQ. After removal of 4 bases from V and 4 bases from J, the junction contained 5 bases not matched to a gene. This CDR3 has 14 residues. Another study also made use of these data, one on yellow fever vaccine responses in identical twins.

The source material was PBMCs. This chain joins TRBV5-1 and TRBJ2-3; 8 positions match TRBD2. The source is a woman in her late teens or twenties in good health. The CDR3 here is CASSEMTSADTQYF. For the CDR3, the DNA is TGCGCCAGCAGCGAGATGACTAGCGCAGATACGCAGTATTTT.